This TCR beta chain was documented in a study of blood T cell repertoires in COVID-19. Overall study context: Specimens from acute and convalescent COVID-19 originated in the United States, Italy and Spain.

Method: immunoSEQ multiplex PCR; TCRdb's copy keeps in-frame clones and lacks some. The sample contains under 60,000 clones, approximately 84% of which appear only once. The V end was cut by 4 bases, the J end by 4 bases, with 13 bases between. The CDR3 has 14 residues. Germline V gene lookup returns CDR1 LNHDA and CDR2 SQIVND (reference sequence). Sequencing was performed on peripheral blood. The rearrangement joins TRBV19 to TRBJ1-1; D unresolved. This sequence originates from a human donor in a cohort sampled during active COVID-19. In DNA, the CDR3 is TGTGCCAGTAGTAATACAGCCCGGGGCACTGAAGCTTTCTTT. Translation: CASSNTARGTEAFF.